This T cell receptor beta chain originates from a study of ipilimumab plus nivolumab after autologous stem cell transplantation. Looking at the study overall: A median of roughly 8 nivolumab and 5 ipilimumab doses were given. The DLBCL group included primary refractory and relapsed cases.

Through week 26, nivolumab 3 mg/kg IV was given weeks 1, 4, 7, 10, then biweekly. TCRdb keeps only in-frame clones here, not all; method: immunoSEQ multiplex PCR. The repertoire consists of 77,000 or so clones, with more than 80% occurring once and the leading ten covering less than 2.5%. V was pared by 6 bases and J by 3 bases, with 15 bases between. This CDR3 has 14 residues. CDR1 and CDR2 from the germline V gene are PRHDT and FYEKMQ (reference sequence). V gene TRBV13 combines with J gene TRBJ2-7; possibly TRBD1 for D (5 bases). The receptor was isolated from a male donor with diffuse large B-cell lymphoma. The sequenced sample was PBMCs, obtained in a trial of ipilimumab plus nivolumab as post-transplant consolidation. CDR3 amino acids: CASSYNRQGYEQYF. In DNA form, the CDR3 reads TGTGCCAGCAGTTATAACAGGCAGGGCTACGAGCAGTACTTC.